This passage covers 6 T cell receptor beta chains from one sample sequenced in a study of cytomegalovirus exposure and HLA in healthy donors. PCR primers comprised 60 Vbeta and 13 Jbeta primers. Data came from immunoSEQ multiplex PCR; TCRdb stores just in-frame clones and leaves some out. The repertoire holds some 76,000 clones, with about nine tenths as singletons. Sequences were obtained from PBMCs. Source of these receptors: a woman aged 25 to 45 in good health and CMV-seronegative.

The chain couples TRBV28 to TRBJ2-2, with a possible D match to TRBD1 (5 bases). The CDR3 is made up of 16 amino acids. Per the germline V gene, CDR1 is MDHEN and CDR2 is SYDVKM. The V and J ends lost 6 bases and 4 bases respectively, with 18 bases between them. CDR3 in amino acids: CASSINQGFGTGELFF. The CDR3 DNA follows: TGTGCCAGCAGCATCAACCAGGGATTTGGCACCGGGGAGCTGTTTTTT. Looking up the rest from reference TRBV28 and TRBJ2-2 gives the full variable domain: DVKVTQSSRYLVKRTGEKVFLECVQDMDHENMFWYRQDPGLGLRLIYFSYDVKMKEKGDIPEGYSVSREKKERFSLILESASTNQTSMYLCASSINQGFGTGELFFGEGSRLTVL.

DNA for the CDR3: TGCGCCAGCAGCTTTCGACAGGGCTTAAGAAACACTGAAGCTTTCTTT. This translates into CASSFRQGLRNTEAFF. This chain connects TRBV5-1 to TRBJ1-1, with 7 bases lining up with TRBD1. Germline CDR1 reads SGHRS; CDR2 reads YFSETQ. The CDR3 loop spans 16 amino acids. With V trimmed by 2 bases and J by 2 bases, 9 bases remained unmatched. Based on the CDR3 plus reference TRBV5-1 and TRBJ1-1, the full variable domain is KAGVTQTPRYLIKTRGQQVTLSCSPISGHRSVSWYQQTPGQGLQFLFEYFSETQRNKGNFPGRFSGRQFSNSRSEMNVSTLELGDSALYLCASSFRQGLRNTEAFFGQGTRLTVV.

This chain joins TRBV11-2 and TRBJ2-7, with 7 bases aligning to TRBD2. The CDR3 has 15 residues. V trimming: 5 bases; J trimming: 0 bases; junction bases outside the gene matches: 7. Germline V gene sequence: CDR1 SGHAT, CDR2 FQNNGV. Here the CDR3 reads CASSPWGGDSYEQYF. The DNA of the CDR3 is TGTGCCAGCAGCCCATGGGGGGGAGACTCCTACGAGCAGTACTTC.

J is TRBJ2-7 and V is TRBV19, with a possible D match to TRBD2 (5 bases). Germline lookup yields CDR1 LNHDA and CDR2 SQIVND (reference sequence). The CDR3 spans 13 residues. Trimming took 3 bases from V and 3 from J, leaving 9 bases between them. CDR3 protein: CASSIRENYEQYF. CDR3 DNA sequence: TGTGCCAGTAGTATTCGGGAAAACTACGAGCAGTACTTC.

This clone came up a few times. This sequence joins TRBV5-6 and TRBJ1-5; D is undetermined. The CDR3 spans 14 residues. The V end was cut by 0 bases, the J end by 7 bases, with 11 bases between. Germline lookup yields CDR1 SGHDT and CDR2 YYEEEE. DNA for the CDR3: TGTGCCAGCAGCTTGGGGGCGGGGTTACAGCCCCAGCATTTT. It codes for CASSLGAGLQPQHF. Drawing the rest from reference TRBV5-6 and TRBJ1-5, the complete variable domain is DAGVTQSPTHLIKTRGQQVTLRCSPKSGHDTVSWYQQALGQGPQFIFQYYEEEERQRGNFPDRFSGHQFPNYSSELNVNALLLGDSALYLCASSLGAGLQPQHFGDGTRLSIL.

V gene TRBV10-3 combines with J gene TRBJ2-1; 10 bases agree with TRBD2. The J segment lost 4 bases and the V segment lost 10 bases, leaving 4 bases of the junction unmatched. Germline V gene sequence: CDR1 ENHRY, CDR2 SYGVKD. This CDR3 contains 13 residues. CDR3 coding DNA: TGTGCCAACCGAGCGGGGGGGTACAATGAGCAGTTCTTC. Its protein is CANRAGGYNEQFF.